These T cell receptor beta chains were read from a single sample in a study of blood T cell repertoires in COVID-19. Sequencing was performed with immunoSEQ multiplex PCR; in TCRdb, only in-frame clones are kept and a portion is missing. The table has 75,000 to 95,000 clones, approximately 79% seen once. The sequenced material came from peripheral blood. These receptor sequences come from a man between 65 and 85 years old with COVID-19, enrolled during active disease. The CDR3 runs from the conserved cysteine through the conserved F or W. The order of the fields is J gene, CDR3 length, D gene, V gene, clone size, CDR3 protein, CDR3 DNA. D genes are given only for firm matches. Part of the rows lack a size; the others show once, few, many or a class for expanded clones.

>TRBJ2-7|17|TRBD2|TRBV7-2|.
CASSLGPTSGRIYEQYF
TGTGCCAGCAGCTTAGGGCCGACTAGCGGGAGAATCTACGAGCAGTACTTC
>TRBJ2-2|15|.|TRBV6-5|.
CASSYSGRGIGELFF
TGTGCCAGCAGTTACTCGGGCAGGGGCATCGGGGAGCTGTTTTTT
>TRBJ2-2|14|TRBD2|TRBV19|.
CASGRGGQTGELFF
TGTGCCAGTGGTCGGGGGGGCCAGACCGGGGAGCTGTTTTTT
>TRBJ2-2|16|TRBD1|TRBV24-1|.
CATSDSGTGESGELFF
TGTGCCACCAGTGACTCGGGGACAGGGGAATCCGGGGAGCTGTTTTTT
>TRBJ2-3|16|TRBD2|TRBV6-2/TRBV6-3|.
CASSYVAGGRTDTQYF
TGTGCCAGCAGTTACGTCGCGGGAGGACGAACAGATACGCAGTATTTT
>TRBJ2-5|12|TRBD1|TRBV28|.
CASSPRQGGQYF
TGTGCCAGCAGTCCACGACAGGGCGGCCAGTACTTC
>TRBJ1-5|15|TRBD1|TRBV7-2|.
CASRPGTGGNQPQHF
TGTGCCAGCAGGCCCGGGACAGGGGGCAATCAGCCCCAGCATTTT
>TRBJ2-5|15|TRBD2|TRBV7-2|once
CASSLGYGPGGPQYF
TGTGCCAGCAGCTTAGGGTACGGGCCGGGGGGACCCCAGTACTTC
>TRBJ2-7|15|TRBD2|TRBV27|.
CASSPLAGGSYEQYF
TGTGCCAGCAGTCCGCTAGCGGGAGGCTCCTACGAGCAGTACTTC
>TRBJ2-1|14|TRBD1|TRBV30|.
CAWTRQGPYNEQFF
TGTGCCTGGACACGACAGGGACCCTACAATGAGCAGTTCTTC
>TRBJ1-1|15|TRBD1|TRBV5-4|.
CASSLETGGNTEAFF
TGTGCCAGCAGCTTGGAGACAGGGGGGAACACTGAAGCTTTCTTT
>TRBJ2-5|18|TRBD2|TRBV28|.
CASSLAEPGLEGPETQYF
TGTGCCAGCAGCCTTGCTGAACCGGGACTAGAGGGGCCAGAGACCCAGTACTTC
>TRBJ2-1|15|TRBD2|TRBV10-3|.
CASKTSGSSYNEQFF
TGTGCCAGCAAAACTAGCGGGAGCTCCTACAATGAGCAGTTCTTC
>TRBJ2-1|15|TRBD2|TRBV18|.
CASIRSGRAKNEQFF
TGTGCCAGCATCCGTAGCGGGAGGGCAAAGAATGAGCAGTTCTTC
>TRBJ1-5|12|TRBD1|TRBV10-3|.
CATQGANQPQHF
TGTGCCACACAGGGGGCGAATCAGCCCCAGCATTTT
>TRBJ1-3|14|TRBD1|TRBV6-5|.
CASTRDRAGNTIYF
TGTGCCAGCACCCGGGACAGGGCTGGAAACACCATATATTTT
>TRBJ1-1|12|.|TRBV27|.
CASSSAGTEAFF
TGTGCCAGCAGTTCCGCGGGCACTGAAGCTTTCTTT
>TRBJ2-6|15|.|TRBV2|.
CASSPDSSGANVLTF
TGTGCCAGCAGTCCCGACAGCTCTGGGGCCAACGTCCTGACTTTC
>TRBJ1-2|12|.|TRBV5-1|few
CASSQGVYGYTF
TGCGCCAGCAGCCAGGGTGTCTACGGCTACACCTTC
>TRBJ1-2|12|.|TRBV24-1|.
CATSDLYDGYTF
TGTGCCACCAGTGATTTATATGATGGCTACACCTTC
>TRBJ1-1|13|TRBD1|TRBV30|.
CAWAGQLNTEAFF
TGTGCCTGGGCGGGACAGCTGAACACTGAAGCTTTCTTT
>TRBJ2-7|14|.|TRBV29-1|.
CSAMDAGASYEQYF
TGCAGCGCAATGGATGCAGGGGCTTCCTACGAGCAGTACTTC
>TRBJ2-5|14|.|TRBV11-3|once
CASSEVGGEETQYF
TGTGCCAGCAGTGAGGTTGGCGGGGAGGAGACCCAGTACTTC
>TRBJ2-7|12|TRBD2|TRBV7-9|.
CASSSNRLAPYF
TGTGCCAGCAGCTCCAACCGACTAGCTCCGTACTTC
>TRBJ2-5|14|.|TRBV27|.
CASSGGFQAETQYF
TGTGCCAGCAGTGGCGGGTTCCAGGCGGAGACCCAGTACTTC
>TRBJ1-1|12|.|TRBV6-2/TRBV6-3|many
CASSYSATEAFF
TGTGCCAGCAGTTACTCCGCGACTGAAGCTTTCTTT
>TRBJ2-7|14|TRBD1|TRBV6-2/TRBV6-3|.
CASSIGTGGWEQYF
TGTGCCAGCAGTATTGGGACAGGGGGCTGGGAGCAGTACTTC
>TRBJ2-7|13|.|TRBV5-1|.
CASSPSSGYEQYF
TGCGCCAGCAGCCCTTCCTCGGGCTACGAGCAGTACTTC
>TRBJ1-1|16|TRBD1|TRBV9|.
CASSAGTGVQRTEAFF
TGTGCCAGCAGCGCCGGGACAGGGGTTCAACGCACTGAAGCTTTCTTT
>TRBJ1-3|19|TRBD1|TRBV19|.
CASTCIGTEGSCSGNTIYF
TGTGCCAGTACCTGTATCGGGACAGAAGGATCATGCTCTGGAAACACCATATATTTT
>TRBJ2-2|17|TRBD1|TRBV19|.
CASSSRRQGAFTGELFF
TGTGCCAGTAGTTCGCGACGACAGGGGGCGTTCACCGGGGAGCTGTTTTTT
>TRBJ2-7|15|TRBD1|TRBV6-5|.
CASRPGNRGLYEQYF
TGTGCCAGCAGACCCGGGAACAGGGGTTTGTACGAGCAGTACTTC
>TRBJ2-3|14|.|TRBV9|.
CASSVGATLDTQYF
TGTGCCAGCAGCGTAGGGGCGACGCTCGATACGCAGTATTTT
>TRBJ2-2|12|TRBD1|TRBV24-1|.
CATGQGAGELFF
TGTGCCACAGGACAGGGGGCCGGGGAGCTGTTTTTT
>TRBJ1-1|15|.|TRBV4-1|.
CASSLGGALNTEAFF
TGCGCCAGCAGCCTGGGGGGAGCGCTCAACACTGAAGCTTTCTTT
>TRBJ2-5|16|.|TRBV15|.
CATSRAATGVGETQYF
TGTGCCACCAGCAGAGCTGCGACAGGAGTGGGGGAGACCCAGTACTTC
>TRBJ2-7|13|TRBD2|TRBV19|.
CASRAGGTYEQYF
TGTGCCAGCAGAGCGGGAGGAACCTACGAGCAGTACTTC
>TRBJ1-2|13|.|TRBV10-3|.
CAIRGGPGHGYTF
TGTGCCATCAGAGGGGGACCCGGACATGGCTACACCTTC
>TRBJ2-1|16|.|TRBV7-9|.
CASSFSRQRSYNEQFF
TGTGCCAGCAGCTTTTCAAGACAACGCTCCTACAATGAGCAGTTCTTC
>TRBJ2-7|14|TRBD1|TRBV6-5|.
CASRPGQGEVEQYF
TGTGCCAGCAGGCCGGGACAGGGTGAGGTGGAGCAGTACTTC
>TRBJ1-1|15|TRBD1|TRBV4-3|few
CASSHGTGGAYKAFF
TGCGCCAGCAGCCACGGGACAGGGGGCGCATATAAAGCTTTCTTT
>TRBJ2-7|13|.|TRBV11-3|few
CASSSYQSYEQYF
TGTGCCAGCAGCTCCTACCAATCCTACGAGCAGTACTTC
>TRBJ1-3|22|TRBD1|TRBV30|.
CAWQGGRGIIPGTGTYGNTIYF
TGTGCCTGGCAGGGGGGAAGGGGGATCATTCCCGGGACAGGGACATATGGAAACACCATATATTTT
>TRBJ2-1|16|TRBD2|TRBV7-3|.
CASSLFSSGAYNEQFF
TGTGCCAGCAGCTTATTCTCTAGCGGGGCGTACAATGAGCAGTTCTTC
>TRBJ2-6|16|.|TRBV11-2|.
CASSPHAGAGANVLTF
TGTGCCAGCAGTCCACACGCAGGGGCCGGGGCCAACGTCCTGACTTTC
>TRBJ2-5|14|.|TRBV7-2|.
CASSLEQGRETQYF
TGTGCCAGCAGCTTAGAACAGGGAAGAGAGACCCAGTACTTC
>TRBJ1-1|11|.|TRBV28|.
CASMGSTEAFF
TGTGCCAGCATGGGGAGTACTGAAGCTTTCTTT
>TRBJ1-4|19|TRBD1|TRBV15|.
CATSVRFRDRVRPNEKLFF
TGTGCCACCAGCGTCCGATTCCGGGACAGAGTGCGTCCTAATGAAAAACTGTTTTTT
>TRBJ2-1|17|.|TRBV4-3|.
CASSQDAGGRAHNEQFF
TGCGCCAGCAGCCAAGATGCCGGAGGGCGGGCCCACAATGAGCAGTTCTTC
>TRBJ1-3|17|.|TRBV7-8|.
CASSFSWGGRSGNTIYF
TGTGCCAGCAGCTTTTCGTGGGGGGGCCGGTCTGGAAACACCATATATTTT
>TRBJ2-7|16|TRBD1|TRBV14|.
CASSALPGQDGYEQYF
TGTGCCAGCAGCGCCCTACCGGGACAGGACGGCTACGAGCAGTACTTC
>TRBJ1-5|16|.|TRBV19|.
CASSPRTKGGNQPQHF
TGTGCCAGTAGCCCGAGGACCAAAGGGGGCAATCAGCCCCAGCATTTT
>TRBJ2-4|16|.|TRBV19|.
CASSIVASASKNIQYF
TGTGCCAGTAGTATAGTTGCGAGCGCCTCCAAAAACATTCAGTACTTC
>TRBJ2-2|15|TRBD1|TRBV30|.
CAWSGQGKNTGELFF
TGTGCCTGGAGTGGACAGGGGAAGAACACCGGGGAGCTGTTTTTT
>TRBJ2-7|14|.|TRBV27|.
CASSLKLAAGEQYF
TGTGCCAGCAGTTTAAAACTAGCAGCCGGCGAGCAGTACTTC
>TRBJ2-3|17|TRBD2|TRBV18|.
CASSHPGTSGHTDTQYF
TGTGCCAGCTCACACCCCGGGACTAGCGGCCACACAGATACGCAGTATTTT
>TRBJ2-5|13|.|TRBV7-3|.
CASSLTREETQYF
TGTGCCAGCAGCTTAACGCGGGAAGAGACCCAGTACTTC
>TRBJ1-2|15|.|TRBV28|.
CASSLLVQTYYGYTF
TGTGCCAGCAGTTTACTAGTTCAGACTTACTATGGCTACACCTTC